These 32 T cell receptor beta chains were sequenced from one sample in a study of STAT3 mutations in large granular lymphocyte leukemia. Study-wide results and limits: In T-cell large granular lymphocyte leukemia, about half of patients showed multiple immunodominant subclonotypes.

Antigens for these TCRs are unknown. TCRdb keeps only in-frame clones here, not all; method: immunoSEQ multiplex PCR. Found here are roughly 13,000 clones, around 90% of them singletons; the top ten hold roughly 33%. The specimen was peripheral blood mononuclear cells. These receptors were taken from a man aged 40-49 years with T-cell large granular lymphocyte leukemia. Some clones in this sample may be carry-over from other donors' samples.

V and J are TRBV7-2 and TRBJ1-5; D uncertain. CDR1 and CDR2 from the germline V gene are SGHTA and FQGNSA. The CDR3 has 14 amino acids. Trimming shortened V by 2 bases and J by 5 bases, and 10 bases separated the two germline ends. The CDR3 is CASSLYGDYQPQHF. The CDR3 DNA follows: TGTGCCAGCAGCTTATATGGAGATTATCAGCCCCAGCATTTT.

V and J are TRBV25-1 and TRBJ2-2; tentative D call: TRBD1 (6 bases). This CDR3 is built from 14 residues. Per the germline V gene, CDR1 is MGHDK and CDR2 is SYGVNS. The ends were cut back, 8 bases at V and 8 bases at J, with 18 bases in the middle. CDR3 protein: CASGNQGWEGELFF. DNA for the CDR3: TGTGCCAGCGGAAACCAGGGGTGGGAAGGGGAGCTGTTTTTT. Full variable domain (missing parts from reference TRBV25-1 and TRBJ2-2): EADIYQTPRYLVIGTGKKITLECSQTMGHDKMYWYQQDPGMELHLIHYSYGVNSTEKGDLSSESTVSRIRTEHFPLTLESARPSHTSQYLCASGNQGWEGELFFGEGSRLTVL.

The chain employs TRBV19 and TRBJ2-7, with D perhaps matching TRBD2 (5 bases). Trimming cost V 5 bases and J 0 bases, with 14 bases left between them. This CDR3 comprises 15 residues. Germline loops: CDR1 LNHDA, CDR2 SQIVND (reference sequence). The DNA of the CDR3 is TGTGCCAGTAGTCGTGGACGGGAAAGCTCCTACGAGCAGTACTTC. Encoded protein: CASSRGRESSYEQYF.

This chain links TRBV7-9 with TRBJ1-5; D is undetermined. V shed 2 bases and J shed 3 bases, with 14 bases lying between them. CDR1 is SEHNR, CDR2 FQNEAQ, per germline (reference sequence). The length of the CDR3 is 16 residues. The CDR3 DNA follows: TGTGCCAGCAGCTTAAATGGGCCCACATACAATCAGCCCCAGCATTTT. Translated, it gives CASSLNGPTYNQPQHF.

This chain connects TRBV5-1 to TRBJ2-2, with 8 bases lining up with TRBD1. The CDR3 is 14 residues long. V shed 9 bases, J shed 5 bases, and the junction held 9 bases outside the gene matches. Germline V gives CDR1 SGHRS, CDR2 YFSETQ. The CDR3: CATNGQGRTGELFF. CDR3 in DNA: TGCGCCACCAACGGACAGGGAAGAACCGGGGAGCTGTTTTTT.

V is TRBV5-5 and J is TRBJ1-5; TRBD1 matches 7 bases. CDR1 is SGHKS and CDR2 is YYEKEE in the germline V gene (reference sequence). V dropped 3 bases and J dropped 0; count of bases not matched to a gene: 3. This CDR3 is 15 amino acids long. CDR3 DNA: TGTGCCAGCAGCTGGGGACAGATTAGCAATCAGCCCCAGCATTTT. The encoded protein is CASSWGQISNQPQHF.

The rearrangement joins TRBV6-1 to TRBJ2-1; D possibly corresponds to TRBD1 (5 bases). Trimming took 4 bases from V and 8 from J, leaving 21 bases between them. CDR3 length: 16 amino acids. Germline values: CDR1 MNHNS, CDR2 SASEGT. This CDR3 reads CASSVRSGPQGDEQFF. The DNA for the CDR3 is TGTGCCAGCAGTGTGAGATCCGGGCCCCAGGGCGATGAGCAGTTCTTC.

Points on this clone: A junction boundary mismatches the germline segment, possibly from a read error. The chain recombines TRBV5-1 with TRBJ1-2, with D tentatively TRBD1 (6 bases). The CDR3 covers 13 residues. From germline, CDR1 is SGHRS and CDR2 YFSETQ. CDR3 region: CASSLGGGYCYTF. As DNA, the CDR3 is TGCGCCAGCAGCTTAGGGGGTGGCTATTGCTACACCTTC.

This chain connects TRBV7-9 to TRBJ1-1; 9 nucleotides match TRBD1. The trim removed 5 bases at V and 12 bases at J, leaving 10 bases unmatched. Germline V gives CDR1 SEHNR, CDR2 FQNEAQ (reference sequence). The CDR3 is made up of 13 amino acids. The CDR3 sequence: CASSQTGGAGTFF. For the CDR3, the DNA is TGTGCCAGCAGCCAAACAGGGGGCGCGGGAACTTTCTTT.

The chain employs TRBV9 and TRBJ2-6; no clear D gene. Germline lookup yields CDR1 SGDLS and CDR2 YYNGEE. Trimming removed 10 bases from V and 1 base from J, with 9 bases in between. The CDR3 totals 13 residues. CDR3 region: CASATSGANVLTF. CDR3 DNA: TGTGCCTCCGCCACATCTGGGGCCAACGTCCTGACTTTC.

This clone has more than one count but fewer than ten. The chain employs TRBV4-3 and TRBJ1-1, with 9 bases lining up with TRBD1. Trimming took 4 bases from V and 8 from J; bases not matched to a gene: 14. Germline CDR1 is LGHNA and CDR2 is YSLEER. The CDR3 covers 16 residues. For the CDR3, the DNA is TGCGCCAGCAGCCCGTCCTCCATGGACAGGGGAGGAGAAGCTTTCTTT. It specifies CASSPSSMDRGGEAFF.

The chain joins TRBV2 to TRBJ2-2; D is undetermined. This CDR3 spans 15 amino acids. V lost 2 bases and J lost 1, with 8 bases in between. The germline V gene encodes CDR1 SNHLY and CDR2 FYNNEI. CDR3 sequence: CASSELQQNTGELFF. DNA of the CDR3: TGTGCCAGCAGTGAACTCCAGCAGAACACCGGGGAGCTGTTTTTT.

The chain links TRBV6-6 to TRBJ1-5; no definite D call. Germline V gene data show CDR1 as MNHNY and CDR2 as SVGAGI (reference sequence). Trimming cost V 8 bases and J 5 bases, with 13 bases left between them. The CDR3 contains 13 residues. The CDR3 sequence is CASGEQTYQPQHF. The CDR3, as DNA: TGTGCCAGCGGAGAGCAGACCTATCAGCCCCAGCATTTT.

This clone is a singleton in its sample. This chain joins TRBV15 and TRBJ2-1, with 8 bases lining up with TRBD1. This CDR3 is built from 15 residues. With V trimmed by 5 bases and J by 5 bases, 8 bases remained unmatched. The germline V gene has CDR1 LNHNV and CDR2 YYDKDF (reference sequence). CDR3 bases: TGTGCCACCAGCGCAGCAGGGGGCAGGAACAATGAGCAGTTCTTC. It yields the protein CATSAAGGRNNEQFF.

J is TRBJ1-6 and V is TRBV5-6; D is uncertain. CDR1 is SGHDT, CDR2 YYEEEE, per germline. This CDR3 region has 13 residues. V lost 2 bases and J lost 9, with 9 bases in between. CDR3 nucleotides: TGTGCCAGCAGCTTCGGGGTCCCTTCACCCCTCCACTTT. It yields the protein CASSFGVPSPLHF. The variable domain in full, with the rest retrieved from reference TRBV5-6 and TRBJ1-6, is DAGVTQSPTHLIKTRGQQVTLRCSPKSGHDTVSWYQQALGQGPQFIFQYYEEEERQRGNFPDRFSGHQFPNYSSELNVNALLLGDSALYLCASSFGVPSPLHFGNGTRLTVT.

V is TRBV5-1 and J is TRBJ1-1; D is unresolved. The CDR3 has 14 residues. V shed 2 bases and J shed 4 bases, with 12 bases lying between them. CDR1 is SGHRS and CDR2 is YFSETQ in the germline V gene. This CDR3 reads CASSLENPGTEAFF. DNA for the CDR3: TGCGCCAGCAGCTTAGAAAACCCCGGCACTGAAGCTTTCTTT.

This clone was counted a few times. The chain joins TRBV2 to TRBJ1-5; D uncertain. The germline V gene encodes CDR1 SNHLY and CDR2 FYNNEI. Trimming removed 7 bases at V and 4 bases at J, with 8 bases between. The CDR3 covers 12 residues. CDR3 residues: CASKDENQPQHF. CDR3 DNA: TGTGCCAGCAAGGATGAAAATCAGCCCCAGCATTTT.

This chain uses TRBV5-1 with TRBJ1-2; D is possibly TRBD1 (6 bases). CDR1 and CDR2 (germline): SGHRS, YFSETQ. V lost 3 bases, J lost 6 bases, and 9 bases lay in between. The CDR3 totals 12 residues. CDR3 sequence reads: CASSSNRDGYTF. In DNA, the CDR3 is TGCGCCAGCAGCTCCAACAGGGATGGCTACACCTTC. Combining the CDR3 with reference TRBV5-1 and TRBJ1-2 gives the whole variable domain KAGVTQTPRYLIKTRGQQVTLSCSPISGHRSVSWYQQTPGQGLQFLFEYFSETQRNKGNFPGRFSGRQFSNSRSEMNVSTLELGDSALYLCASSSNRDGYTFGSGTRLTVV.

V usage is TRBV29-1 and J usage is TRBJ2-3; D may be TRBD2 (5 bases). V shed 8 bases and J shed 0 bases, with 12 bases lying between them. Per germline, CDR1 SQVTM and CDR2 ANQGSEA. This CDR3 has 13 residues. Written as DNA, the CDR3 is TGCAGCACTCCCTCGGGGAGCACAGATACGCAGTATTTT. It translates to CSTPSGSTDTQYF.

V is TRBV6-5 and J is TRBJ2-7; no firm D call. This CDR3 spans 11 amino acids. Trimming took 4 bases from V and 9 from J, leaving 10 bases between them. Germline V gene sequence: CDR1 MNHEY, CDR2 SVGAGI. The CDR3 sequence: CASSSGSRQYF. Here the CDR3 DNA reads TGTGCCAGCAGTTCAGGATCGCGGCAGTACTTC.

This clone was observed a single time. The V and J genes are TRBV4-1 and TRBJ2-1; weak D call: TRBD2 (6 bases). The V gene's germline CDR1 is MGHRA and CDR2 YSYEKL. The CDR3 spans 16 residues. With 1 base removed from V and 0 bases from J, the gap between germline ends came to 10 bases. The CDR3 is CASSQGKGGSYNEQFF. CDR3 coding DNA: TGCGCCAGCAGCCAAGGGAAGGGAGGCTCCTACAATGAGCAGTTCTTC.

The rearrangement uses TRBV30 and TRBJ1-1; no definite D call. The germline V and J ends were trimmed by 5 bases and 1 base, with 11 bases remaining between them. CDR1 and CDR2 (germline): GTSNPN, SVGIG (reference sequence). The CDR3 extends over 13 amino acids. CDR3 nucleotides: TGTGCCTGGGGATTAGACTCGAACACTGAAGCTTTCTTT. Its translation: CAWGLDSNTEAFF.

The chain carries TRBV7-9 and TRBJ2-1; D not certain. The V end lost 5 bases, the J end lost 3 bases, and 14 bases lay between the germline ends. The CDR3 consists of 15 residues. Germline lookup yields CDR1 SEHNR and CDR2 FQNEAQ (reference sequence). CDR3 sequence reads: CASSPRGIFYNEQFF. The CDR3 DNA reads TGTGCCAGCAGCCCCAGAGGCATTTTCTACAATGAGCAGTTCTTC.

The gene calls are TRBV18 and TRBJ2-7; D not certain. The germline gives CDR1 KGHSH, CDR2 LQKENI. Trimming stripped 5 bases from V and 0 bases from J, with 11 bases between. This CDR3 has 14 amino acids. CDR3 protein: CASSGRTVSYEQYF. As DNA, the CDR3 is TGTGCCAGCTCAGGTCGGACGGTCTCCTACGAGCAGTACTTC. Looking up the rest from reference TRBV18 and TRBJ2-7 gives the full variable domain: NAGVMQNPRHLVRRRGQEARLRCSPMKGHSHVYWYRQLPEEGLKFMVYLQKENIIDESGMPKERFSAEFPKEGPSILRIQQVVRGDSAAYFCASSGRTVSYEQYFGPGTRLTVT.

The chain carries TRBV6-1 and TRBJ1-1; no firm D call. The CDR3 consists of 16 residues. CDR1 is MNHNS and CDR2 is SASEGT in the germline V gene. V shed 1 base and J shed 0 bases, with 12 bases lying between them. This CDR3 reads CASSEEFLQVNTEAFF. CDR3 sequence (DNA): TGTGCCAGCAGTGAAGAGTTTTTGCAGGTGAACACTGAAGCTTTCTTT.

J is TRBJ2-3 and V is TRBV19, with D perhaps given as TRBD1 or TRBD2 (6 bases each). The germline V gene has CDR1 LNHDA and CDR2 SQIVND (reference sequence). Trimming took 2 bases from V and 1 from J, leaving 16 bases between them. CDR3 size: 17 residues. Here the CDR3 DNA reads TGTGCCAGTAGTATAAAGGGAGGACAGTATCGCACAGATACGCAGTATTTT. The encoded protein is CASSIKGGQYRTDTQYF.

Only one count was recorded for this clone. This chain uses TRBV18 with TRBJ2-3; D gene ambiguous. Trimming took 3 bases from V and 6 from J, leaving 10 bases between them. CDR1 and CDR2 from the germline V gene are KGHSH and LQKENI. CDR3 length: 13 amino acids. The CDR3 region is CASSPTKADTQYF. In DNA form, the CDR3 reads TGTGCCAGCTCACCGACAAAGGCCGATACGCAGTATTTT.

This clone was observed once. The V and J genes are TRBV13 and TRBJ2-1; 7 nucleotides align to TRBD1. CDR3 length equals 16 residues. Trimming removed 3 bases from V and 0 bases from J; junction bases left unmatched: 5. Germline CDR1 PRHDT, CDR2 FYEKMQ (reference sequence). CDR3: CASSLGTVHSYNEQFF. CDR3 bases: TGTGCCAGCAGCTTGGGGACAGTACACTCCTACAATGAGCAGTTCTTC.

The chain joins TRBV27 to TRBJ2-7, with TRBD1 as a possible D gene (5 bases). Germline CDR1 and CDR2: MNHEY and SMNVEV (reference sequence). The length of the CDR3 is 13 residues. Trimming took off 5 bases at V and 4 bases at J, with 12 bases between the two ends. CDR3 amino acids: CASSARVYYEQYF. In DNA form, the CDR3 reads TGTGCCAGCAGTGCCAGGGTATATTACGAGCAGTACTTC.

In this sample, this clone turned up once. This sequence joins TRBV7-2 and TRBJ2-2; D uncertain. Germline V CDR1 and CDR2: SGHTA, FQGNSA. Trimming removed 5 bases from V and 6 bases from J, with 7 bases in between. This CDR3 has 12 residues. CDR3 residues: CASSPWPGELFF. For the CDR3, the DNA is TGTGCCAGCAGCCCATGGCCCGGGGAGCTGTTTTTT.

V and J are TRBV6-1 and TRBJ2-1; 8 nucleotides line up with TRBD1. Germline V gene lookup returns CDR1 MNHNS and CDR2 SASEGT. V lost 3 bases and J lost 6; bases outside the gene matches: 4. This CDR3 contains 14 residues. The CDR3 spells CASSDIGQGNEQFF. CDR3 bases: TGTGCCAGCAGTGATATCGGACAGGGCAATGAGCAGTTCTTC.

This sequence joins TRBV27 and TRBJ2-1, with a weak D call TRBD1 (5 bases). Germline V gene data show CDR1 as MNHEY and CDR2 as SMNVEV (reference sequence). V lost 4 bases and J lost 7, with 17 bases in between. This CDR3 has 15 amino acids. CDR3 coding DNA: TGTGCCAGCAGTTATGGGGCGGAGAGTGAAAATGAGCAGTTCTTC. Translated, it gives CASSYGAESENEQFF.